This T cell receptor (beta chain) came from a study of immune evolution from preneoplasia to lung adenocarcinoma. Only in-frame clones appear in the TCRdb table, and some are missing; sequencing was by immunoSEQ multiplex PCR. The sample includes roughly 1,100 clones, 82% seen only once; the top ten take about 7.8%. Findings and limits, study-wide: Clonality was highest in normal lung, lower in later-stage lesions apparently. Top clone share appeared to fall from AAH through AIS, MIA, adenocarcinoma.

About this clone: No antigen is known for it.

CDR3 length: 12 amino acids. V was cut by 2 bases and J by 4 bases, with 6 bases left in between. The germline V gene has CDR1 GTSNPN and CDR2 SVGIG (reference sequence). Sequencing input: FFPE atypical adenomatous hyperplasia tissue from the lung. Subset specified: atypical adenomatous hyperplasia (AAH), lung preneoplasia. The chain employs TRBV30 and TRBJ1-3; unclear D gene. The receptor's source is a person aged 70 to 79 with lung adenocarcinoma. The CDR3: CAWSSPGNTIYF. The CDR3 DNA reads TGTGCCTGGAGTAGTCCCGGAAACACCATATATTTT.